Here is one T cell receptor (beta chain) with its context. What it recognizes is unknown. V was trimmed by 1 base and J by 2 bases, leaving 10 bases between them. Germline V lookup: CDR1 SGHRS, CDR2 YFSETQ. The CDR3 is 14 residues long. Using genomic DNA as the template, TCR beta VDJ and CDR3 profiling was carried out. TCRdb fed the reads into MiXCR, producing one record per CDR3 protein. The table has 15,000 to 25,000 distinct CDR3 sequences, approximately 39% seen once. This entry is derived from a study of CD8+CD57+ T cells in acquired aplastic anemia. Patients who underwent sequencing had shown CD8+CD57+ cell expansion by flow cytometry. Study results and limitations: With respect to CD8+ Simpson's diversity, patients and controls did not differ significantly. Lower diversity marked CD8+CD57+ cells in patients, relative to total CD4+ and CD8+ pools.

This TCR derives from a human donor with aplastic anemia. The sequencing sample was made of CD8+CD57+ T cells sorted from PBMCs. As for subset: bead-enriched CD8+CD57+ effector memory T cells from SAA patients. The V call is TRBV5-1, the J call TRBJ2-7, with D perhaps TRBD2 (6 bases). The CDR3 loop is CASSLRWGAYEQYF. The CDR3 DNA reads as TGCGCCAGCAGCTTGAGATGGGGGGCCTACGAGCAGTACTTC.